This TCR beta chain derives from a study of cytomegalovirus exposure and HLA in healthy donors. Study-level background: Genotyping of about 400 donors showed that 65% to 90% belonged to the Caucasian-associated ancestry cluster. General study findings and limits: The study listed under 200 cytomegalovirus-associated TCR beta chains. Immune exposure data for these donors was limited to CMV serostatus.

About this clone: What it recognizes is unknown.

Vbeta (60) and Jbeta (13) primers were used in the PCR. TCRdb's table, derived via immunoSEQ multiplex PCR, lists solely in-frame clones and lacks some. The sample lists roughly 36,000 clones, roughly 80% occurring once. Germline V lookup: CDR1 SNHLY, CDR2 FYNNEI. There are 15 residues in the CDR3. The V end lost 0 bases, the J end lost 4 bases, and 12 bases lay between the germline ends. This TCR was sampled from a male donor in good health and CMV-seronegative. The chain links TRBV2 to TRBJ1-2; a weak D match, TRBD1 (5 bases). Sequencing was performed on PBMCs. CDR3 residues: CASSEALGAGYGYTF. The CDR3 coding sequence is TGTGCCAGCAGTGAAGCGCTTGGGGCCGGCTATGGCTACACCTTC.